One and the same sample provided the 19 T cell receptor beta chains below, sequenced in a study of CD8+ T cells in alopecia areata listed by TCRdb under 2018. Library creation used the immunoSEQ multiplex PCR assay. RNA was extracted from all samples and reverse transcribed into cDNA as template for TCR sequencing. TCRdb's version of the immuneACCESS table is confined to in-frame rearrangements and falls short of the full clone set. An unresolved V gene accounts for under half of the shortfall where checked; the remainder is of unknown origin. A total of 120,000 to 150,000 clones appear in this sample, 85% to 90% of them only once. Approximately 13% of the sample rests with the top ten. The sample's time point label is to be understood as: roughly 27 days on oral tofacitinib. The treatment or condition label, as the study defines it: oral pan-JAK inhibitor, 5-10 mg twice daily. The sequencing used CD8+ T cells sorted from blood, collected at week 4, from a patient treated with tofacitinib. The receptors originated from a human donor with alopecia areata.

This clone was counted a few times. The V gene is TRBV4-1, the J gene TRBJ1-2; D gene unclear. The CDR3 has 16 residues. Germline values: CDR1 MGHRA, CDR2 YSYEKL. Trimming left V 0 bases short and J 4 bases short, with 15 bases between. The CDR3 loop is CASSQDPRDVFYGYTF. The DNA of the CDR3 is TGCGCCAGCAGCCAAGACCCCCGGGATGTCTTCTATGGCTACACCTTC.

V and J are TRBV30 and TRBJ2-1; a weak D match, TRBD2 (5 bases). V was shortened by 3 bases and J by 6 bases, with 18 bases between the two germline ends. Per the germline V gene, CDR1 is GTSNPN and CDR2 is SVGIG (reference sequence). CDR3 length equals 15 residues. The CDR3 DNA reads TGTGCCTGGAGGATAGGTAGGGCTAGCCCCAATGAGCAGTTCTTC. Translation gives CAWRIGRASPNEQFF. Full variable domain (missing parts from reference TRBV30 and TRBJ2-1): SQTIHQWPATLVQPVGSPLSLECTVEGTSNPNLYWYRQAAGRGLQLLFYSVGIGQISSEVPQNLSASRPQDRQFILSSKKLLLSDSGFYLCAWRIGRASPNEQFFGPGTRLTVL.

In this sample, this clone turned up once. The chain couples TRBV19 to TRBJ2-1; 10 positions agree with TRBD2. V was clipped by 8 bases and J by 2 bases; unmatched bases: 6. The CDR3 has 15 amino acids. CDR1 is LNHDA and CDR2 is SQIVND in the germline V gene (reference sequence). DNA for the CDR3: TGTGCCAGTTCACTAGCGGGGACTACCTACAATGAGCAGTTCTTC. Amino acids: CASSLAGTTYNEQFF.

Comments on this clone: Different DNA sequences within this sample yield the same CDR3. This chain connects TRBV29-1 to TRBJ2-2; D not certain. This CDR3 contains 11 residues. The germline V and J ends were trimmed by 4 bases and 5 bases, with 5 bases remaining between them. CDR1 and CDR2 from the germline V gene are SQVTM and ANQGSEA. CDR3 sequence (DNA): TGCAGCGTTGTAAGGACCGGGGAGCTGTTTTTT. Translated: CSVVRTGELFF.

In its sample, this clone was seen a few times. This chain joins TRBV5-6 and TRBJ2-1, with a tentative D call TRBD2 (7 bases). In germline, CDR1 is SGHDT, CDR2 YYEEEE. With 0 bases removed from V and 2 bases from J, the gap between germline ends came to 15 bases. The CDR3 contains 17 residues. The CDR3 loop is CASSLEFRGGPYNEQFF. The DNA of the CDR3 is TGTGCCAGCAGCTTGGAGTTTAGGGGGGGCCCCTACAATGAGCAGTTCTTC.

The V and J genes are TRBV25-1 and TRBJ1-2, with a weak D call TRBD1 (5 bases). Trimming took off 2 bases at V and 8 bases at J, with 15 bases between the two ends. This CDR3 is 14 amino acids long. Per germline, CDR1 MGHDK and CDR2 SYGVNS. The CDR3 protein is CASSETGEAEGYTF. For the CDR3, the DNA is TGTGCCAGCAGTGAAACAGGCGAGGCTGAAGGCTACACCTTC.

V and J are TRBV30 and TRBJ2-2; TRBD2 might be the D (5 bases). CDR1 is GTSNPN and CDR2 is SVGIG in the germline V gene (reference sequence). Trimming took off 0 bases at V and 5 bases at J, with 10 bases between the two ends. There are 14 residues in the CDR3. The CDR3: CAWSVKEVTGELFF. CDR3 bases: TGTGCCTGGAGTGTAAAGGAGGTAACCGGGGAGCTGTTTTTT.

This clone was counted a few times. The CDR3 coding sequence is TGTGCCAGCAGTTACTCGAGGGAGTACGGGGAGCTGTTTTTT. This codes for CASSYSREYGELFF. This chain uses TRBV6-5 with TRBJ2-2, with D perhaps TRBD2 (5 bases). Germline lookup yields CDR1 MNHEY and CDR2 SVGAGI. The CDR3 runs to 14 residues. Trimming cost V 0 bases and J 7 bases, with 9 bases left between them.

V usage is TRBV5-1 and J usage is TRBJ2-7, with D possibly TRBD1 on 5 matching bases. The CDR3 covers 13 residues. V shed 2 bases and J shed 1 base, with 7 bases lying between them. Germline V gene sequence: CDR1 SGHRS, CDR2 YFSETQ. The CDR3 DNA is TGCGCCAGCAGCTTAGGGGTGTCCTACGAGCAGTACTTC. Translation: CASSLGVSYEQYF.

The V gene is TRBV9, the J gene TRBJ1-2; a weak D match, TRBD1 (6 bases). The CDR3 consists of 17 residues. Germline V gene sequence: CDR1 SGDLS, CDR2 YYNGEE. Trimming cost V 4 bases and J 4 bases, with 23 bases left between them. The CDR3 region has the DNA TGTGCCAGCAGCATTAGGGATTCCCGGGGGCCCGGCTATGGCTACACCTTC. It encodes CASSIRDSRGPGYGYTF.

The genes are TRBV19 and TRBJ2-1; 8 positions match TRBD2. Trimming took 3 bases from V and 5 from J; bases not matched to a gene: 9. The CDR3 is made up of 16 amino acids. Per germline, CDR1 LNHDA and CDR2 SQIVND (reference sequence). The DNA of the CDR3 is TGTGCCAGTAGTATTCTAGCGGGCGATTCGGACAATGAGCAGTTCTTC. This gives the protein CASSILAGDSDNEQFF.

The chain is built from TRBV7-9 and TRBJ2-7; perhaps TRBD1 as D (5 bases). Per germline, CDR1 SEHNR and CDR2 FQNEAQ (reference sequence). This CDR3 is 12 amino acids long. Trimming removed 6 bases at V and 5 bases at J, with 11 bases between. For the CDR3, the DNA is TGTGCCAGCAGTCCCGACAGCGACGAGCAGTACTTC. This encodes CASSPDSDEQYF.

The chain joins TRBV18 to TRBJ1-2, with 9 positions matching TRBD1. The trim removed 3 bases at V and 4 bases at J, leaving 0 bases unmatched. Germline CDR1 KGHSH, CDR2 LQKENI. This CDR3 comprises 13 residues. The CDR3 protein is CASSPGQGYGYTF. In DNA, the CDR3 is TGTGCCAGCTCACCGGGACAGGGCTATGGCTACACCTTC.

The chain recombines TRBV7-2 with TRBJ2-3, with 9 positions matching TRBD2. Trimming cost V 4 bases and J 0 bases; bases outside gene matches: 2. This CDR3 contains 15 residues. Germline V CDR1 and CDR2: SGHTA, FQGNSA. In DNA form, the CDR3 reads TGTGCCAGCAGCTCTAGCGGGGCTAGCACAGATACGCAGTATTTT. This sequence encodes CASSSSGASTDTQYF.

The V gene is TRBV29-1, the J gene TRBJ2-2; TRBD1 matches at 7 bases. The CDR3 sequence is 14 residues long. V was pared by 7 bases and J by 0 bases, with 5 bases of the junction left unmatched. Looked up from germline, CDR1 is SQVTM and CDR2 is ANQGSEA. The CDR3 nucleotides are TGCAGCGCCCCGGGACAGTCGAACACCGGGGAGCTGTTTTTT. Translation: CSAPGQSNTGELFF.

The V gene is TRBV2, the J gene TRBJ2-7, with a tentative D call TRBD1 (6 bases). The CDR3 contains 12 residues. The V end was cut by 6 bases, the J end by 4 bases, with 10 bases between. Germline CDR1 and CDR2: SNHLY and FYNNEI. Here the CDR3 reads CASRTGIYEQYF. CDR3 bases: TGTGCCAGCAGAACAGGGATTTACGAGCAGTACTTC.

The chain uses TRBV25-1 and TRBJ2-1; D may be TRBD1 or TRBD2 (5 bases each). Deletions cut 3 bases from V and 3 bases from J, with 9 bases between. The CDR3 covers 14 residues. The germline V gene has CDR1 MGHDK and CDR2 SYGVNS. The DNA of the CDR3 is TGTGCCAGCAGTGACGGGGCCCTCTACAATGAGCAGTTCTTC. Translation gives CASSDGALYNEQFF.

CDR3 sequence (DNA): TGCGCCAGCAGCCAAGATCCCCGGACTAGCGGGGGTTCCTACAATGAGCAGTTCTTC. This codes for CASSQDPRTSGGSYNEQFF. The V call is TRBV4-1, the J call TRBJ2-1; 13 bases are shared with TRBD2. V was clipped by 0 bases and J by 1 base; unmatched bases: 6. This CDR3 is built from 19 residues. In germline, CDR1 is MGHRA, CDR2 YSYEKL.

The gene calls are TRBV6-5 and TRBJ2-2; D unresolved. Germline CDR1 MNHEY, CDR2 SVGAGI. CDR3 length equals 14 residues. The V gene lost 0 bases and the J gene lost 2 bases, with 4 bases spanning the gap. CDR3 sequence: CASSYSPNTGELFF. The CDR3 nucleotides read TGTGCCAGCAGTTACTCCCCCAACACCGGGGAGCTGTTTTTT.